Below, one T cell receptor beta chain is given with its context. Its target is unknown. Naive-designated CD8 cells lacked CD45RO, were positively enriched for CCR7, and omitted terminally differentiated effector memory CD45RA+ cells. The data were produced by immunoSEQ multiplex PCR, yet TCRdb's version contains in-frame clones alone and is incomplete. The sample records about 2 million clones, about 95% being singletons. This sample is part of a study of shared clonotypes between healthy human individuals. Study-wide background: In total, the donors were two women and a few men aged 18 to 49.

General observations from the study: A reduction in generation probabilities was seen for non-shared clonotypes relative to those shared by all four donors. Richness estimates generally favored naive over memory subsets. An effect of sequencing depth on clonotype sharing among donors was expected.

The J segment lost 8 bases and the V segment lost 1 base, leaving 6 bases of the junction unmatched. This CDR3 has 15 amino acids. The germline V gene encodes CDR1 WSHSY and CDR2 SAAADI. Sequencing was performed on naive CD8+ T cells sorted from blood. This TCR was recovered from a man younger than 30 in good health. The genes are TRBV10-2 and TRBJ2-1; 9 positions match TRBD2. The CDR3: CASSEFAGGPYEQFF. The DNA for the CDR3 is TGCGCCAGCAGTGAGTTCGCGGGGGGGCCGTATGAGCAGTTCTTC.